This TCR beta chain was sequenced for a study of T cells in Graves' hyperthyroidism and ophthalmopathy. Broader study findings: Most thyroid-expanded clonotypes above 0.001 were also found in blood.

This clonotype was seen a handful of times. The antigen remains undetermined. The source material, RNA transcripts, was used to amplify TCR beta CDR3 regions. HTBI primers were used for first-round RT-PCR of the TCR CDR3. Each CDR3 protein gets one entry after TCRdb re-called the multiplex PCR reads with MiXCR. The sample yields over 250,000 distinct CDR3 sequences, roughly 13% seen once. The germline V gene has CDR1 ENHRY and CDR2 SYGVKD. V shed 11 bases, J shed 1 base, and the junction held 5 bases outside the gene matches. The CDR3 consists of 13 residues. The sequence was obtained from a woman between 35 and 50 years old with Graves' ophthalmopathy. This chain joins TRBV10-3 and TRBJ2-3, with 8 bases lining up with TRBD2. Sequenced sample: blood. The CDR3 spells CASRGVRTDTQYF. CDR3 sequence (DNA): TGTGCCTCGCGGGGGGTTCGCACAGATACGCAGTATTTT.